Listed here are 30 T cell receptor beta chains from one sample, sequenced in a study of cytomegalovirus exposure and HLA in healthy donors. The PCR used 60 Vbeta and 13 Jbeta primers. Produced via immunoSEQ multiplex PCR; TCRdb's table is partial and in-frame only. Its clone listing holds 150,000 to 200,000 clones. The sample comprised PBMCs. The source is a woman under 30 in good health and CMV-seropositive.

This chain uses TRBV7-9 with TRBJ2-3; the match to TRBD2 covers 7 bases. Germline lookup yields CDR1 SEHNR and CDR2 FQNEAQ (reference sequence). This CDR3 has 14 amino acids. V gave up 6 bases and J gave up 0 bases; unmatched junction bases: 3. The CDR3 here is CASRGGGSTDTQYF. The CDR3 DNA reads TGTGCCAGCAGAGGCGGGGGAAGCACAGATACGCAGTATTTT.

The V gene is TRBV7-6, the J gene TRBJ2-7; a possible D gene is TRBD1 (6 bases). The CDR3 runs to 13 residues. CDR1 SGHVS and CDR2 FNYEAQ come from the germline V gene. V was trimmed by 2 bases and J by 5 bases, leaving 10 bases between them. Here the CDR3 reads CASSLNRDHEQYF. The CDR3 nucleotides are TGTGCCAGCAGCTTAAACAGGGACCACGAGCAGTACTTC.

The chain is built from TRBV10-1 and TRBJ2-5, with TRBD1 matching 7 bases. The CDR3 spans 14 residues. With 3 bases clipped from V and 2 bases from J, the junction kept 3 bases outside the gene matches. Germline V gene lookup returns CDR1 WNHNN and CDR2 SYGVQD (reference sequence). CDR3 protein: CASSDLGQQETQYF. The CDR3, as DNA: TGCGCCAGCAGTGACCTGGGACAGCAAGAGACCCAGTACTTC.

The V gene is TRBV7-9, the J gene TRBJ2-5; TRBD1 aligns across 7 bases. This CDR3 spans 15 amino acids. Trimming removed 6 bases from V and 1 base from J; junction bases left unmatched: 8. From germline, CDR1 is SEHNR and CDR2 FQNEAQ (reference sequence). The CDR3 loop is CASSYRQGSQETQYF. The DNA of the CDR3 is TGTGCCAGCAGTTACAGACAGGGTTCCCAAGAGACCCAGTACTTC.

The V gene is TRBV25-1, the J gene TRBJ1-4; TRBD1 matches at 7 bases. V lost 5 bases to trimming and J lost 0 bases; unmatched junction nucleotides: 12. Germline assignment: CDR1 MGHDK and CDR2 SYGVNS. The CDR3 runs 18 residues. CDR3 in DNA: TGTGCCAGCAGTCCTTATCCGGGACAGCGTCCAACTAATGAAAAACTGTTTTTT. Its protein product is CASSPYPGQRPTNEKLFF.

This sequence joins TRBV10-3 and TRBJ2-3, with TRBD1 matching over 11 bases. The germline gives CDR1 ENHRY, CDR2 SYGVKD. The CDR3 totals 15 residues. With 3 bases clipped from V and 5 bases from J, the junction kept 4 bases outside the gene matches. CDR3 in amino acids: CAISDPGTGGDTQYF. The CDR3 DNA follows: TGTGCCATCAGTGACCCCGGGACAGGGGGAGATACGCAGTATTTT.

The genes are TRBV5-1 and TRBJ1-1; D is uncertain. CDR1 and CDR2 (germline): SGHRS, YFSETQ. This CDR3 is 13 amino acids long. V was clipped by 0 bases and J by 6 bases, with 9 bases between them. The CDR3 spells CASSLDFNAEAFF. CDR3 coding DNA: TGCGCCAGCAGCTTGGACTTTAACGCTGAAGCTTTCTTT.

This rearrangement joins TRBV10-2 to TRBJ1-1; 7 nucleotides line up with TRBD1. V lost 4 bases to trimming and J lost 6 bases; unmatched junction nucleotides: 2. The CDR3 has 12 residues. Germline V CDR1 and CDR2: WSHSY, SAAADI. CDR3: CASSGQGAEAFF. The CDR3 nucleotides are TGCGCCAGCAGTGGTCAGGGGGCTGAAGCTTTCTTT.

The rearrangement joins TRBV4-3 to TRBJ1-4; tentatively, D is TRBD1 (5 bases). There are 16 residues in the CDR3. Germline V gives CDR1 LGHNA, CDR2 YSLEER. V was clipped by 1 base and J by 4 bases, with 13 bases between them. The CDR3 nucleotides read TGCGCCAGCAGCCAAGTGGAGGGCAGGGATAATGAAAAACTGTTTTTT. Residues: CASSQVEGRDNEKLFF.

The chain joins TRBV5-1 to TRBJ1-6; 9 bases match TRBD1. V was clipped by 7 bases and J by 9 bases; unmatched bases: 8. This CDR3 comprises 14 residues. Germline V CDR1 and CDR2: SGHRS, YFSETQ. CDR3 protein: CASHPGQGGSPLHF. Here the CDR3 DNA reads TGCGCCAGCCACCCGGGACAGGGTGGTTCACCCCTCCACTTT. Looking up the rest from reference TRBV5-1 and TRBJ1-6 gives the full variable domain: KAGVTQTPRYLIKTRGQQVTLSCSPISGHRSVSWYQQTPGQGLQFLFEYFSETQRNKGNFPGRFSGRQFSNSRSEMNVSTLELGDSALYLCASHPGQGGSPLHFGNGTRLTVT.

The CDR3 is CSVVSMNTEAFF. CDR3 bases: TGCAGCGTTGTGTCCATGAACACTGAAGCTTTCTTT. V usage is TRBV29-1 and J usage is TRBJ1-1; D gene ambiguous. The CDR3 has 12 residues. With 4 bases removed from V and 0 bases from J, the gap between germline ends came to 6 bases. The germline CDR1 and CDR2 sequences are SQVTM and ANQGSEA.

V is TRBV27 and J is TRBJ2-7; TRBD1 agrees at 9 bases. The CDR3 runs 16 residues. Germline-derived CDR1 and CDR2 are MNHEY and SMNVEV (reference sequence). V dropped 0 bases and J dropped 6; count of bases not matched to a gene: 9. The CDR3 spells CASSLSVGTGFREQYF. The CDR3 bases are TGTGCCAGCAGTTTATCTGTCGGGACAGGGTTCCGCGAGCAGTACTTC.

The rearrangement links TRBV28 to TRBJ2-2; tentatively, D is TRBD2 (7 bases). V was cut by 7 bases and J by 4 bases, with 16 bases left in between. The CDR3 is made up of 15 amino acids. Germline CDR1 is MDHEN and CDR2 is SYDVKM. CDR3 residues: CASTTKGGGTGELFF. Written as DNA, the CDR3 is TGTGCCAGCACAACCAAGGGGGGGGGCACCGGGGAGCTGTTTTTT.

The rearrangement links TRBV4-1 to TRBJ2-3; 8 positions agree with TRBD2. V shed 0 bases and J 6 bases; nucleotides not matched to a gene: 11. The CDR3 consists of 17 residues. Looked up from germline, CDR1 is MGHRA and CDR2 is YSYEKL. The CDR3 DNA follows: TGCGCCAGCAGCCAAGATGTGGCGGGGGGCCTAATCGATACGCAGTATTTT. As protein: CASSQDVAGGLIDTQYF.

The chain is built from TRBV6-5 and TRBJ1-5, with 9 bases lining up with TRBD1. The CDR3 is 11 residues long. Looked up from germline, CDR1 is MNHEY and CDR2 is SVGAGI. The CDR3 bases are TGTGGGACAGGGGTTGATCAGCCCCAGCATTTT. This gives the protein CGTGVDQPQHF.

This chain uses TRBV19 with TRBJ1-5, with D possibly being TRBD1 (6 bases). The V gene's germline CDR1 is LNHDA and CDR2 SQIVND (reference sequence). The CDR3 totals 14 residues. Trimming cost V 7 bases and J 1 base, with 11 bases left between them. The CDR3 DNA follows: TGTGCCAGTACAGGACAGAGCAGCAATCAGCCCCAGCATTTT. Translated, it gives CASTGQSSNQPQHF.

The rearrangement uses TRBV2 and TRBJ2-3; 7 bases line up with TRBD1. Germline V lookup: CDR1 SNHLY, CDR2 FYNNEI. This CDR3 contains 14 residues. Trimming at V came to 7 bases and at J to 2 bases, leaving 6 bases not matched to a gene. CDR3 amino acids: CASKPGQITDTQYF. DNA of the CDR3: TGTGCCAGCAAACCGGGACAGATCACAGATACGCAGTATTTT.

V and J are TRBV6-1 and TRBJ2-1; no clear D gene. The CDR3 loop spans 15 amino acids. The ends were cut back, 7 bases at V and 2 bases at J, with 15 bases in the middle. Germline CDR1 MNHNS, CDR2 SASEGT. CDR3 amino acids: CASTLNVAAYNEQFF. DNA of the CDR3: TGTGCCAGCACTCTTAACGTGGCAGCCTACAATGAGCAGTTCTTC.

V gene TRBV4-1 combines with J gene TRBJ2-7, with 11 bases lining up with TRBD1. Trimming removed 4 bases from V and 3 bases from J; junction bases left unmatched: 14. Germline V CDR1 and CDR2: MGHRA, YSYEKL. The CDR3 sequence is 18 residues long. The CDR3 nucleotides are TGCGCCAGCAGCCGTTCCCATCCGGGACAGGGGGTTTTCTACGAGCAGTACTTC. Residues: CASSRSHPGQGVFYEQYF.

The chain combines TRBV10-3 with TRBJ2-3; D ambiguous. V dropped 4 bases and J dropped 0 bases, with 17 bases sitting between them. Germline values: CDR1 ENHRY, CDR2 SYGVKD. The CDR3 contains 17 residues. CDR3 region: CAISAKSRASSTDTQYF. CDR3 nucleotide sequence: TGTGCCATCAGTGCAAAATCACGCGCGTCTAGCACAGATACGCAGTATTTT.

The J gene is TRBJ2-1, the V gene TRBV6-4, with a weak D call TRBD2 (7 bases). This CDR3 has 18 residues. V was cut by 0 bases and J by 3 bases, with 18 bases left in between. Germline CDR1 and CDR2: MRHNA and SNTAGT. CDR3 amino acids: CASSDSVPGGGFYNEQFF. CDR3 DNA sequence: TGTGCCAGCAGTGACTCGGTTCCTGGGGGGGGCTTCTACAATGAGCAGTTCTTC.

Concerning this clone: Other DNA sequences in the same sample also yield this CDR3. The chain carries TRBV7-8 and TRBJ2-5; D gene ambiguous. The length of the CDR3 is 12 residues. From germline, CDR1 is SGHVS and CDR2 FQNEAQ. The V end lost 1 base, the J end lost 3 bases, and 3 bases lay between the germline ends. CDR3 amino acids: CASSLGEETQYF. CDR3 coding DNA: TGTGCCAGCAGCTTAGGAGAAGAGACCCAGTACTTC.

The chain links TRBV29-1 to TRBJ2-7, with 7 bases aligning to TRBD2. The germline gives CDR1 SQVTM, CDR2 ANQGSEA. The CDR3 extends over 13 amino acids. The V segment lost 1 base and the J segment 6 bases; nucleotides outside the gene matches: 6. CDR3 loop: CSVEALGGVEQYF. CDR3 coding DNA: TGCAGCGTTGAAGCCTTGGGAGGGGTCGAGCAGTACTTC.

The chain is built from TRBV25-1 and TRBJ2-1; D remains unclear. CDR3 length equals 10 residues. Looked up from germline, CDR1 is MGHDK and CDR2 is SYGVNS. The ends were cut back, 5 bases at V and 9 bases at J, with 5 bases in the middle. The CDR3 nucleotides are TGTGCCAGCAGTTCGGGTGAGCAGTTCTTC. This encodes CASSSGEQFF.

This rearrangement joins TRBV5-6 to TRBJ1-2; 8 positions agree with TRBD1. Per the germline V gene, CDR1 is SGHDT and CDR2 is YYEEEE. With V trimmed by 3 bases and J by 6 bases, 16 bases remained unmatched. The CDR3 is made up of 17 amino acids. CDR3 sequence: CASSSTPAATGGHGYTF. The CDR3 DNA follows: TGTGCCAGCAGCTCTACGCCGGCGGCTACAGGGGGGCATGGCTACACCTTC.

The chain couples TRBV6-5 to TRBJ2-5; D ambiguous. This CDR3 has 13 amino acids. Germline CDR1 and CDR2: MNHEY and SVGAGI. Trimming stripped 5 bases from V and 6 bases from J, with 13 bases between. As DNA, the CDR3 is TGTGCCAGCAGTCCCATTAGTATGAAGACCCAGTACTTC. Its translation is CASSPISMKTQYF.

This chain links TRBV25-1 with TRBJ2-4; 16 bases match TRBD2. The CDR3 length is 18 residues. V dropped 7 bases and J dropped 2; count of bases not matched to a gene: 8. CDR1 and CDR2 (germline): MGHDK, SYGVNS. The DNA of the CDR3 is TGTGCCAGCATGGGACTAGCGGGAGGGCCGGGGACCAAAAACATTCAGTACTTC. This encodes CASMGLAGGPGTKNIQYF.

The J gene is TRBJ2-7, the V gene TRBV5-1, with 10 bases lining up with TRBD1. There are 15 residues in the CDR3. Germline V CDR1 and CDR2: SGHRS, YFSETQ. The junction had 11 bases not matched to a gene; V was cut back by 4 bases and J by 7 bases. The CDR3 DNA follows: TGCGCCAGCAGCACTGACAGGGGGCAGTCTTCGGAGCAGTACTTC. Its protein is CASSTDRGQSSEQYF.

The rearrangement uses TRBV19 and TRBJ1-2; 7 bases are shared with TRBD1. V lost 3 bases to trimming and J lost 4 bases; unmatched junction nucleotides: 8. CDR3 length equals 15 residues. CDR1 is LNHDA, CDR2 SQIVND, per germline (reference sequence). CDR3 sequence reads: CASSIGNRGSYGYTF. The CDR3 DNA reads as TGTGCCAGTAGTATTGGAAACAGGGGCAGCTATGGCTACACCTTC.

The V and J genes are TRBV4-3 and TRBJ1-5; TRBD1 is a possible D gene (5 bases). Between the trimmed V and J ends, which lost 0 bases and 6 bases, there was a span of 12 bases. Germline V CDR1 and CDR2: LGHNA, YSLEER. The CDR3 has 15 residues. The CDR3 DNA is TGCGCCAGCAGCCAAGATTCAGGGCTAGGTCAGCCCCAGCATTTT. Encoded protein: CASSQDSGLGQPQHF.